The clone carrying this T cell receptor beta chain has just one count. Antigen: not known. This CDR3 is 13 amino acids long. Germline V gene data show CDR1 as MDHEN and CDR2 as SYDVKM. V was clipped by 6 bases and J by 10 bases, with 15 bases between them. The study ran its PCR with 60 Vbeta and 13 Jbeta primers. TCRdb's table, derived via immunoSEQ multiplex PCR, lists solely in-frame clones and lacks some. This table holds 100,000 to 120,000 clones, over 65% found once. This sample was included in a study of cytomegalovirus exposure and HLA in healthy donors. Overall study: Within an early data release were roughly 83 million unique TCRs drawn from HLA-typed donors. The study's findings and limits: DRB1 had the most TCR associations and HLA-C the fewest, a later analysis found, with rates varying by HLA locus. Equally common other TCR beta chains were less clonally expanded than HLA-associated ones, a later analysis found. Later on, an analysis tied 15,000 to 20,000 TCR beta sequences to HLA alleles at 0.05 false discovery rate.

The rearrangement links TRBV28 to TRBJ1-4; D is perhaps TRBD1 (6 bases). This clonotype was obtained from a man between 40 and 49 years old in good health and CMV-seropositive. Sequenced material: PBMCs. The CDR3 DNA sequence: TGTGCCAGCAGAGACACAGGGAGCGGAAAACTGTTTTTT. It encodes CASRDTGSGKLFF.